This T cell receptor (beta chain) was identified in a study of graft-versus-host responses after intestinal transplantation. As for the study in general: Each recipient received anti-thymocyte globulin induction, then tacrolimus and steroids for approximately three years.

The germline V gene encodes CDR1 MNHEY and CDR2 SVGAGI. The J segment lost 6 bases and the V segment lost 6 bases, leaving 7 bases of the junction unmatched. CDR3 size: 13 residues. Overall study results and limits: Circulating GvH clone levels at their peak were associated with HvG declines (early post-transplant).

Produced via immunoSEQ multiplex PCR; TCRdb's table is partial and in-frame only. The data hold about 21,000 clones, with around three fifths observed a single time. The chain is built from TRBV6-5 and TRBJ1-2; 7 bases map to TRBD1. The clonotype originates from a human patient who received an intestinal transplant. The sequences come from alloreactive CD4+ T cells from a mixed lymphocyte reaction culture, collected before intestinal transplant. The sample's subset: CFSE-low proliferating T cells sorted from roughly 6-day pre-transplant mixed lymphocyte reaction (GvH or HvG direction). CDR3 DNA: TGTGCCAGCAGACCGACAGGGTGGAATGGCTACACCTTC. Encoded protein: CASRPTGWNGYTF.